The 16 T cell receptor beta chains below come from one sample, sequenced in a study of T cells in women clearing cervical HPV infection. Using immunoSEQ multiplex PCR, the repertoire was profiled, and TCRdb retains in-frame clones only, with some absent. In total, the table holds under 45,000 clones. The source material was blood buffy coat. The receptor set was obtained from a woman aged 18 to 75 with a cervical HPV16 infection that either progressed to CIN3+ or cleared (not recorded which).

Comments on this clone: The CDR3 end lies 3 residues beyond the end of the read and is filled in from the germline J gene. V gene TRBV19 combines with J gene TRBJ2-3, with a tentative D call TRBD2 (6 bases). V lost 4 bases to trimming and J lost 2 bases, with 10 bases between them. Germline V lookup: CDR1 LNHDA, CDR2 SQIVND (reference sequence). The CDR3 loop spans 14 amino acids. The sequenced part of the CDR3 DNA is TGTGCCAGTAGTACGGGACTCTACACAGATACG. This encodes CASSTGLYTDT. The CDR3 in its entirety is CASSTGLYTDTQYF.

As concerns this clone: The read comes to an end 3 residues before the CDR3 does, leaving the germline J gene to fill in the end. The V call is TRBV20-1, the J call TRBJ1-6; D might be TRBD1 (5 bases). There are 14 residues in the CDR3. Germline V gene lookup returns CDR1 DFQATT and CDR2 SNEGSKA (reference sequence). Trimming stripped 4 bases from V and 8 bases from J, with 15 bases between. The CDR3 bases that were read are TGCAGTGCTAAGGGGACGGGGGGGTATTCACCC. Amino acid sequence: CSAKGTGGYSP. The complete CDR3 reads CSAKGTGGYSPLHF.

With regard to this clone: The observed sequence ends 3 residues before the CDR3 terminus, with the missing tail filled in from the germline J gene. The genes are TRBV5-6 and TRBJ2-7; maybe TRBD2 (5 bases). V was shortened by 0 bases and J by 3 bases, with 7 bases between the two germline ends. The CDR3 length is 13 residues. Looked up from germline, CDR1 is SGHDT and CDR2 is YYEEEE. The CDR3 sequence is CASSLGAGYEQYF. CDR3 DNA, as far as it was read: TGTGCCAGCAGCTTGGGGGCGGGCTACGAG. The full variable domain, its missing parts supplied by reference TRBV5-6 and TRBJ2-7, is DAGVTQSPTHLIKTRGQQVTLRCSPKSGHDTVSWYQQALGQGPQFIFQYYEEEERQRGNFPDRFSGHQFPNYSSELNVNALLLGDSALYLCASSLGAGYEQYFGPGTRLTVT.

Note on this clone: From the germline J gene comes the end of the CDR3, since the read stops 3 residues before it. The chain employs TRBV19 and TRBJ2-2, with TRBD1 as a possible D gene (5 bases). This CDR3 is 14 amino acids long. The V end lost 10 bases, the J end lost 3 bases, and 15 bases lay between the germline ends. Germline V gene lookup returns CDR1 LNHDA and CDR2 SQIVND (reference sequence). The DNA read from the CDR3 is TGTGCCACACTCCCGGCAGGGCACACCGGGGAG. Residues: CATLPAGHTGE. The CDR3, in full, reads CATLPAGHTGELFF.

The CDR3 sequence is CASSQGTGGLSSYNEQFF. The DNA read from the CDR3 is TGCGCCAGCAGCCAAGGGACAGGGGGCTTGAGCTCCTACAATGAG. The chain joins TRBV4-1 to TRBJ2-1, with TRBD1 identical over 11 bases. The CDR3 end falls 3 residues outside the read, so it is completed with the germline J gene. In germline, CDR1 is MGHRA, CDR2 YSYEKL. J was trimmed by 0 bases and V by 1 base; bases with no gene match: 5. The CDR3 totals 18 residues.

Turning to this clone: The CDR3 end falls 3 residues outside the read, so it is completed with the germline J gene. The V call is TRBV5-3, the J call TRBJ1-6; D may be TRBD1 (6 bases). TRBV5-3 qualifies as an ORF whose function is uncertain. The CDR3 has 16 amino acids. Trimming shortened V by 4 bases and J by 6 bases, and 17 bases separated the two germline ends. The CDR3 region is CARSPGEGICNSPLHF. The part of the CDR3 DNA that was read is TGTGCCAGAAGCCCAGGGGAGGGAATTTGTAATTCACCC.

Points on this clone: A read error may produce the germline difference seen at one junction end. The CDR3 goes on 3 residues after the read ends, and that part is filled in from the germline J gene. V gene TRBV7-7 combines with J gene TRBJ2-5; D ambiguous. Per the germline V gene, CDR1 is SSHAT and CDR2 is FNYEAQ (reference sequence). This CDR3 contains 15 residues. The covered CDR3 bases are TGTGCTAGCAGTTACGGTGGGCCGCCCCCAGAGACC. It encodes CASSYGGPPPET. The whole CDR3 is CASSYGGPPPETQYF.

Remarks on this clone: The sequenced fragment ends 3 residues before the CDR3 boundary, so the rest is inferred from the germline J gene. The chain couples TRBV4-1 to TRBJ2-4; tentative D call: TRBD2 (7 bases). The length of the CDR3 is 18 residues. With 3 bases removed from V and 3 bases from J, the gap between germline ends came to 21 bases. Per germline, CDR1 MGHRA and CDR2 YSYEKL. The CDR3 protein is CASSHTNARGRDKNIQYF. CDR3 DNA (partial): TGCGCCAGCAGCCACACCAATGCGCGGGGGCGCGACAAAAACATT.

As regards this clone: Read data end 3 residues before the CDR3 end; the end is taken from the germline J gene. The chain is built from TRBV7-8 and TRBJ2-3; perhaps TRBD1 as D (6 bases). The length of the CDR3 is 15 residues. Looked up from germline, CDR1 is SGHVS and CDR2 is FQNEAQ. V was pared by 1 base and J by 3 bases, with 11 bases between. The CDR3 bases that were read are TGTGCCAGCAGCTTAGAACAGGGAAGAACAGATACG. Its protein is CASSLEQGRTDT. The whole CDR3 reads CASSLEQGRTDTQYF.

As concerns this clone: The missing CDR3 end, 3 residues past where the read stops, is filled in from the germline J gene. The J gene is TRBJ1-1, the V gene TRBV29-1; D not certain. Germline V gives CDR1 SQVTM, CDR2 ANQGSEA. V shed 1 base and J shed 2 bases, with 5 bases lying between them. This CDR3 comprises 12 residues. CDR3 sequence: CSVEVFNTEAFF. The CDR3 DNA, read in part, is TGCAGCGTTGAAGTCTTCAACACTGAA.

Notes on this clone: The CDR3 end lies 3 residues beyond the end of the read and is filled in from the germline J gene. The rearrangement joins TRBV7-6 to TRBJ2-7, with a possible D match to TRBD2 (6 bases). The CDR3 extends over 13 amino acids. V dropped 5 bases and J dropped 6 bases, with 14 bases sitting between them. Germline V gene lookup returns CDR1 SGHVS and CDR2 FNYEAQ. CDR3 sequence: CASSPRLVSEQYF. CDR3 bases read: TGTGCCAGCAGCCCCCGACTAGTCTCCGAG.

As regards this clone: With the read ending 3 residues before the CDR3 end, the germline J gene is used to fill in that end. The genes are TRBV2 and TRBJ1-5; D perhaps matches TRBD1 (5 bases). The V gene's germline CDR1 is SNHLY and CDR2 FYNNEI. The V end lost 3 bases, the J end lost 0 bases, and 15 bases lay between the germline ends. The CDR3 loop spans 17 amino acids. The CDR3 here is CASSDVGDPYSNQPQHF. Partial CDR3 DNA: TGTGCCAGCAGTGACGTAGGGGATCCCTATAGCAATCAGCCC.

A remark on this clone: The CDR3 goes on 3 residues after the read ends, and that part is filled in from the germline J gene. V and J are TRBV5-1 and TRBJ1-1; tentative D call: TRBD1 (6 bases). V was shortened by 0 bases and J by 4 bases, with 10 bases between the two germline ends. The germline V gene has CDR1 SGHRS and CDR2 YFSETQ. The CDR3 has 14 residues. This chain's CDR3 is CASSLALGGTEAFF. The CDR3 bases that were read are TGCGCCAGCAGCTTGGCTCTAGGGGGCACTGAA.

Turning to this clone: The CDR3 end falls 3 residues outside the read, so it is completed with the germline J gene. The chain uses TRBV5-4 and TRBJ1-4; 9 positions agree with TRBD1. In germline, CDR1 is SGHNT, CDR2 YYREEE (reference sequence). The CDR3 length is 15 residues. The junction had 8 bases not matched to a gene; V was cut back by 3 bases and J by 8 bases. CDR3 amino acids: CASSSKDRGPEKLFF. Incomplete CDR3 DNA: TGTGCCAGCAGCTCTAAGGACAGGGGCCCCGAAAAA.

As regards this clone: The read ends 3 residues before the CDR3 terminus; that terminus is restored from the germline J gene. The rearrangement links TRBV29-1 to TRBJ2-7; 7 nucleotides line up with TRBD1. Trimming removed 6 bases from V and 6 bases from J; junction bases left unmatched: 14. Germline V CDR1 and CDR2: SQVTM, ANQGSEA. This CDR3 is built from 14 residues. Partial CDR3 DNA: TGCAGCGTCTCAGACAGGGCGGGTGGGTCCGAG. As protein: CSVSDRAGGSE. In full, the CDR3 is CSVSDRAGGSEQYF.

Concerning this clone: The read ends 3 residues early relative to the CDR3; the germline J gene fills the gap. The chain combines TRBV5-4 with TRBJ1-1; a possible D gene is TRBD1 (6 bases). CDR1 SGHNT and CDR2 YYREEE come from the germline V gene (reference sequence). The ends were cut back, 0 bases at V and 4 bases at J, with 13 bases in the middle. The CDR3 consists of 15 residues. Partial CDR3 DNA: TGTGCCAGCAGCTTGGATCAGGGGAAGGGCACTGAA. Its protein product is CASSLDQGKGTE. The whole CDR3 protein reads CASSLDQGKGTEAFF. The full variable domain, its missing parts supplied by reference TRBV5-4 and TRBJ1-1, is ETGVTQSPTHLIKTRGQQVTLRCSSQSGHNTVSWYQQALGQGPQFIFQYYREEENGRGNFPPRFSGLQFPNYSSELNVNALELDDSALYLCASSLDQGKGTEAFFGQGTRLTVV.